This is a list of T cell receptor beta chains from one sample in a study of Graves' ophthalmopathy and Graves' hyperthyroidism. Via MiXCR, TCRdb re-called the multiplex PCR reads, giving one row per CDR3 protein. Here the sample spans a few hundred thousand distinct CDR3 sequences, under 45% being singletons. The sample comprised peripheral blood or thyroid tissue (not recorded which). These receptors originate from an adult man with Graves' hyperthyroidism. CDR3s include the opening cysteine and the closing phenylalanine or tryptophan. D genes are given only for firm matches. Where a row states a size, it is once, few, many or the class of an expanded clone; other rows omit it.

j_gene: TRBJ2-5
d_gene: .
abundance: many
v_gene: TRBV20-1
CDR3nt: TGCAGTGCTAGACCACTCTCGGGACAACAAGAGACCCAGTACTTC
CDR3aa: CSARPLSGQQETQYF

j_gene: TRBJ1-6
d_gene: .
abundance: .
v_gene: TRBV20-1
CDR3nt: TGCAGTGCTAGAGTTCAGGGTAATTCACCCCTCCACTTT
CDR3aa: CSARVQGNSPLHF

j_gene: TRBJ1-6
d_gene: .
abundance: once
v_gene: TRBV10-2
CDR3nt: TGCGCCACCAATGACCTCTATAATTCACCCCTCCACTTT
CDR3aa: CATNDLYNSPLHF

j_gene: TRBJ2-5
d_gene: .
abundance: .
v_gene: TRBV24-1
CDR3nt: TGTGCCACCAGGGGACCCAAAGAGACCCAGTACTTC
CDR3aa: CATRGPKETQYF

j_gene: TRBJ1-5
d_gene: TRBD1
abundance: .
v_gene: TRBV29-1
CDR3nt: TGCAGCGTGAACAGGGGGGTAGGGGAGACCCAGCATTTT
CDR3aa: CSVNRGVGETQHF

j_gene: TRBJ1-6
d_gene: .
abundance: many
v_gene: TRBV2
CDR3nt: TGTGCCAGCAGTGACCAGGGGTCCTATAATTCACCCCTCCACTTT
CDR3aa: CASSDQGSYNSPLHF

j_gene: TRBJ2-3
d_gene: TRBD1
abundance: .
v_gene: TRBV6-1
CDR3nt: TGTGCCAGCAGTTACTTGGGACAGGGACACACAGATACGCAGTATTTT
CDR3aa: CASSYLGQGHTDTQYF

j_gene: TRBJ2-5
d_gene: .
abundance: .
v_gene: TRBV5-1
CDR3nt: TGCGCCAGCAGCTTGATTCTACCGGACGGCCAAGAGACCCAGTACTTC
CDR3aa: CASSLILPDGQETQYF

j_gene: TRBJ1-5
d_gene: .
abundance: .
v_gene: TRBV4-3
CDR3nt: TGCGCCAGCAGCCAAGCAAGGACGGGAAATCAGCCCCAGCATTTT
CDR3aa: CASSQARTGNQPQHF

j_gene: TRBJ2-2
d_gene: .
abundance: .
v_gene: TRBV6-1
CDR3nt: TGTGTCAGCAGGCTGGGGGAAAAGAACACCGGGGAGCTGTTTTTT
CDR3aa: CVSRLGEKNTGELFF

j_gene: TRBJ2-7
d_gene: .
abundance: .
v_gene: TRBV6-5
CDR3nt: TGTGCCAGCAGTAGGGACAAAGGGACCCACTACGAGCAGTACTTC
CDR3aa: CASSRDKGTHYEQYF

j_gene: TRBJ2-3
d_gene: .
abundance: few
v_gene: TRBV7-9
CDR3nt: TGTGCCAGCAGCTTACTCGCAGATACGCAGTATTTT
CDR3aa: CASSLLADTQYF

j_gene: TRBJ1-1
d_gene: .
abundance: few
v_gene: TRBV27
CDR3nt: TGTGCCAGCAGGGCAACCCGGGACGCGGTGGAAGCTTTCTTT
CDR3aa: CASRATRDAVEAFF

j_gene: TRBJ2-2
d_gene: TRBD2
abundance: many
v_gene: TRBV24-1
CDR3nt: TGTGCCACCAGTGATCCACTAGCGGGGTCCTTTGGGGAGCTGTTTTTT
CDR3aa: CATSDPLAGSFGELFF

j_gene: TRBJ1-1
d_gene: .
abundance: .
v_gene: TRBV29-1
CDR3nt: TGCAGCGTTGGTAGTCCTAGCACTGAAGCTTTCTTT
CDR3aa: CSVGSPSTEAFF

j_gene: TRBJ1-5
d_gene: .
abundance: .
v_gene: TRBV12-3/TRBV12-4
CDR3nt: TGTGCCAGCAGCTCTCAGGGGTATCAGCCCCAGCATTTT
CDR3aa: CASSSQGYQPQHF

j_gene: TRBJ1-1
d_gene: .
abundance: many
v_gene: TRBV7-9
CDR3nt: TGTGCCAGCAGCTTAACTATAAGGAATGAAGCTTTCTTT
CDR3aa: CASSLTIRNEAFF

j_gene: TRBJ1-6
d_gene: TRBD1
abundance: few
v_gene: TRBV27
CDR3nt: TGTGCCAGCAGTTTCTTGACAGGGGATTCACCCCTCCACTTT
CDR3aa: CASSFLTGDSPLHF

j_gene: TRBJ2-6
d_gene: .
abundance: .
v_gene: TRBV7-9
CDR3nt: .
CDR3aa: CASSPRDSFGSGANVLAF

j_gene: TRBJ1-5
d_gene: .
abundance: many
v_gene: TRBV20-1
CDR3nt: TGCAGTGCTATTCGGGGGAATCAGCCCCAGCATTTT
CDR3aa: CSAIRGNQPQHF

j_gene: TRBJ2-7
d_gene: TRBD2
abundance: many
v_gene: TRBV7-2
CDR3nt: TGTGCCAGCAGCCCTGGAAGCGGGGGGGCGTACGAGCAGTACTTC
CDR3aa: CASSPGSGGAYEQYF

j_gene: TRBJ1-2
d_gene: TRBD1
abundance: many
v_gene: TRBV28
CDR3nt: TGTGCCAGCAGTCTAGCCGGGACAGCGGGTGGCTACACCTTC
CDR3aa: CASSLAGTAGGYTF

j_gene: TRBJ2-1
d_gene: TRBD2
abundance: .
v_gene: TRBV7-9
CDR3nt: TGTGCCAGCAGCTTAATAGCGGGAAGCTCCTACAATGAGCAGTTCTTC
CDR3aa: CASSLIAGSSYNEQFF

j_gene: TRBJ1-5
d_gene: .
abundance: .
v_gene: TRBV10-3
CDR3nt: TGTGCCCCGAAACCGACAGCCAAGACTATTAGCAATCAGCCCCAGCATTTT
CDR3aa: CAPKPTAKTISNQPQHF

j_gene: TRBJ2-5
d_gene: TRBD2
abundance: .
v_gene: TRBV10-3
CDR3nt: TGTGCCATCAGTGCGTCGGGGACTAGCGGGTATCAAGAGACCCAGTACTTC
CDR3aa: CAISASGTSGYQETQYF

j_gene: TRBJ2-5
d_gene: .
abundance: .
v_gene: TRBV29-1
CDR3nt: TGCAGTGGCTACGACCAAGAGACCCAGTACTTC
CDR3aa: CSGYDQETQYF

j_gene: TRBJ1-6
d_gene: .
abundance: many
v_gene: TRBV6-6
CDR3nt: TGTGCCAGCAGTGGGGGCTCACCCCTCCACTTT
CDR3aa: CASSGGSPLHF

j_gene: TRBJ1-2
d_gene: .
abundance: .
v_gene: TRBV5-1
CDR3nt: TGCGCCAGCGGGTCTATTTATGGCTACACCTTC
CDR3aa: CASGSIYGYTF

j_gene: TRBJ2-7
d_gene: TRBD2
abundance: many
v_gene: TRBV7-9
CDR3nt: TGTGCCAGCAGCCTGGGAGGGCCAAGCTCCTACGAGCAGTACTTC
CDR3aa: CASSLGGPSSYEQYF

j_gene: TRBJ2-2
d_gene: TRBD1
abundance: few
v_gene: TRBV2
CDR3nt: TGTGCCAGCAGTTCCCGGGACAGGGGTATCACCGGGGAGCTGTTTTTT
CDR3aa: CASSSRDRGITGELFF

j_gene: TRBJ2-5
d_gene: .
abundance: .
v_gene: TRBV12-5
CDR3nt: TGTGCTAGTGGTTTCTACAGGGTGGAGACCCAGTACTTC
CDR3aa: CASGFYRVETQYF

j_gene: TRBJ2-2
d_gene: TRBD2
abundance: .
v_gene: TRBV19
CDR3nt: TGTGCCAGTAGTATAGGTGGGGAACTAGCGGGAGCCGGGGAGCTGTTTTTT
CDR3aa: CASSIGGELAGAGELFF

j_gene: TRBJ2-5
d_gene: TRBD2
abundance: many
v_gene: TRBV20-1
CDR3nt: TGCAGTGCGGGGGAGGGTGGATATCAAGAGACCCAGTACTTC
CDR3aa: CSAGEGGYQETQYF

j_gene: TRBJ2-3
d_gene: .
abundance: few
v_gene: TRBV10-3
CDR3nt: TGTGCCATCACCTCAGGGCTCGCAGATACGCAGTATTTT
CDR3aa: CAITSGLADTQYF

j_gene: TRBJ2-5
d_gene: .
abundance: few
v_gene: TRBV24-1
CDR3nt: TGTGCCACCAGTGATCACAGGGTCGGAGGGACCCAGTACTTC
CDR3aa: CATSDHRVGGTQYF

j_gene: TRBJ1-4
d_gene: .
abundance: many
v_gene: TRBV19
CDR3nt: TGTGCCAGTAGTATATTTGCCGGGGGTGGTGAAAAACTGTTTTTT
CDR3aa: CASSIFAGGGEKLFF

j_gene: TRBJ2-7
d_gene: .
abundance: many
v_gene: TRBV10-3
CDR3nt: TGTGCCATCGGAACAGGGACGACCTACGAGCAGTACTTC
CDR3aa: CAIGTGTTYEQYF

j_gene: TRBJ1-1
d_gene: .
abundance: many
v_gene: TRBV15
CDR3nt: TGTGCCACCAGCAGAGCCAGGGCTGCAGCTTTCTTT
CDR3aa: CATSRARAAAFF

j_gene: TRBJ2-5
d_gene: .
abundance: .
v_gene: TRBV29-1
CDR3nt: TGCAGCGTTGAAGATACGGGGGGCGAGACCCAGTACTTC
CDR3aa: CSVEDTGGETQYF

j_gene: TRBJ1-5
d_gene: .
abundance: .
v_gene: TRBV28
CDR3nt: TGTGCCAGCAGCCTACTGCTCCAACAGGGAGGTCAGCCCCAGCATTTT
CDR3aa: CASSLLLQQGGQPQHF

j_gene: TRBJ1-5
d_gene: .
abundance: many
v_gene: TRBV5-1
CDR3nt: TGCGCCAGCAGCTTGGTTGGGGAAGGGCAGCCCCAGCATTTT
CDR3aa: CASSLVGEGQPQHF

j_gene: TRBJ2-6
d_gene: .
abundance: .
v_gene: TRBV2
CDR3nt: TGTGCCATCAGTGAGGTGGGGACCTCTGGGGCCAACGTCCTGACTTTC
CDR3aa: CAISEVGTSGANVLTF

j_gene: TRBJ2-6
d_gene: TRBD1
abundance: .
v_gene: TRBV19
CDR3nt: TGTGCCAGCTCACCATTCTCCCACCGAGGGGGCGGCAACGTCCTGACTTTC
CDR3aa: CASSPFSHRGGGNVLTF

j_gene: TRBJ2-6
d_gene: .
abundance: .
v_gene: TRBV7-2
CDR3nt: TGTGCCAGCAGCCGCGACGGACCCGGGGCCTACGTCCTGACTTTC
CDR3aa: CASSRDGPGAYVLTF

j_gene: TRBJ2-7
d_gene: .
abundance: many
v_gene: TRBV7-9
CDR3nt: TGTGCCAGCAGTAGCGCGGACTGGGTAGCTGGGAACGGGGAGCAGTACTTC
CDR3aa: CASSSADWVAGNGEQYF

j_gene: TRBJ2-3
d_gene: TRBD2
abundance: few
v_gene: TRBV7-6
CDR3nt: TGTGCCAGCAGTTTGACGGGGGGGTCCACAGATACGCAGTATTTT
CDR3aa: CASSLTGGSTDTQYF

j_gene: TRBJ2-6
d_gene: .
abundance: many
v_gene: TRBV20-1
CDR3nt: TGCAGTGCTAGAACAGGGACAACCCTCTCTGGGGCCAACGTCCTGACTTTC
CDR3aa: CSARTGTTLSGANVLTF

j_gene: TRBJ2-7
d_gene: .
abundance: .
v_gene: TRBV7-9
CDR3nt: TGTGCCAGCAGCCGGGACGAAATTTCCTACGAGCAGTACTTC
CDR3aa: CASSRDEISYEQYF

j_gene: TRBJ2-2
d_gene: .
abundance: .
v_gene: TRBV5-6
CDR3nt: TGTGCCAGCACCCATGGAGGGAGCTATACCGGGGAGCTGTTTTTT
CDR3aa: CASTHGGSYTGELFF